The clone carrying this T cell receptor beta chain was seen a handful of times. Its specificity is unknown. This sample was taken from a study of beta chain features in type 1 diabetes. Whole-study context: Age and gender were similar between patients and healthy donors, as were cell yields.

Trimming pared 1 base from V and 4 bases from J, leaving 13 bases between. Germline values: CDR1 LGHNA, CDR2 YNFKEQ. The CDR3 has 15 residues. Isolated RNA was reverse transcribed in full, so expressed TCRB transcripts were sequenced. Libraries were prepared by immunoSEQ multiplex PCR; TCRdb keeps only in-frame clonotypes and omits some of them. The sample lists some 360,000 clones, around 9.6% occurring once. Study-wide results and caveats: Among all four CD4+ subsets, Type 1 diabetes patients had TCRB CDR3s that were moderately but significantly shorter.

Sequences were obtained from central memory CD4+ T cells from blood. The receptor was isolated from a man aged 30 to 45 with type 1 diabetes. The chain combines TRBV4-2 with TRBJ1-2; D not resolved. CDR3: CASSQAVEGIYGYTF. CDR3 DNA: TGTGCCAGCAGCCAAGCAGTAGAGGGCATCTATGGCTACACCTTC.